This entry lists 19 T cell receptor beta chains sequenced from one sample in a study of beta chain features in type 1 diabetes (dated by TCRdb to 2017 to 2018). Their antigens are not known. Receptor libraries were prepared by the immunoSEQ multiplex PCR assay. The entire isolated RNA was reverse transcribed using the High Capacity cDNA Reverse Transcription Kit, and thus expressed TCRB transcripts were sequenced. TCRdb holds this immuneACCESS table with in-frame rearrangements only. Some clones are missing; in checked studies, unresolved V genes explain under half, and the rest has no known cause. Here the sample has roughly 130,000 clones; about a sixth occur a single time. The ten largest clones capture approximately 2.3% of the sample. Study-wide conclusions, independent of this receptor: In all four CD4+ subsets, TCRB CDR3 length was moderately but significantly shorter in type 1 diabetes patients.

The sequencing input was central memory CD4+ T cells from blood. The source is a man aged 25-45 years with type 1 diabetes.

The J gene is TRBJ2-1, the V gene TRBV14; D is unclear. The CDR3 sequence is 14 residues long. Germline V gives CDR1 SGHDN, CDR2 FVKESK. The V and J ends lost 4 bases and 0 bases respectively, with 7 bases between them. For the CDR3, the DNA is TGTGCCAGCAGCCCAACGTTCTCCTACAATGAGCAGTTCTTC. Its translation is CASSPTFSYNEQFF.

The sample holds a few counts of this clone. This chain joins TRBV11-2 and TRBJ2-3; no firm D call. The V end lost 0 bases, the J end lost 14 bases, and 9 bases lay between the germline ends. This CDR3 region has 11 residues. Germline CDR1 is SGHAT and CDR2 is FQNNGV. The DNA for the CDR3 is TGTGCCAGCAGCTTAGATGCAGAGAGGTATTTT. Its protein is CASSLDAERYF.

The chain combines TRBV1 with TRBJ2-1; the tabulated D call, TRBD2, remains unverified against the DNA. TRBV1 is described as a pseudogene. The CDR3 totals 14 residues. DNA of the CDR3: TGCACCAGCAGCCAACAGGACTCACACAATGAGCAGTTCTTC. Protein: CTSSQQDSHNEQFF.

In this sample, this clone turned up a few times. The chain carries TRBV30 and TRBJ1-4; TRBD1 matches 8 bases. Trimming took 5 bases from V and 5 from J; bases not matched to a gene: 1. The CDR3 extends over 12 amino acids. From germline, CDR1 is GTSNPN and CDR2 SVGIG (reference sequence). CDR3 DNA sequence: TGTGCCTGGGGGGACAGGAATGAAAAACTGTTTTTT. Translated, it gives CAWGDRNEKLFF.

This clone was observed a few times. The J gene is TRBJ1-2, the V gene TRBV4-3; D gene uncertain. Between the trimmed V and J ends, which lost 5 bases and 3 bases, there was a span of 16 bases. The CDR3 extends over 15 amino acids. Germline V gives CDR1 LGHNA, CDR2 YSLEER. CDR3 in amino acids: CASSRFIGAYYGYTF. CDR3 nucleotide sequence: TGCGCCAGCAGCAGGTTTATAGGAGCTTACTATGGCTACACCTTC.

This clone has only a few counts. J is TRBJ1-2 and V is TRBV20-1; no reliable D call. Looked up from germline, CDR1 is DFQATT and CDR2 is SNEGSKA (reference sequence). V gave up 8 bases and J gave up 1 base, with 8 bases separating them. The CDR3 is 11 residues long. As DNA, the CDR3 is TGCAGTACAGTCAGTAACTATGGCTACACCTTC. It yields the protein CSTVSNYGYTF.

This sequence joins TRBV5-1 and TRBJ2-3, with 9 nucleotides matching TRBD2. CDR3 size: 15 residues. Germline values: CDR1 SGHRS, CDR2 YFSETQ. Losses at the gene ends were 4 bases for V and 5 bases for J; bases not matched to a gene: 8. The CDR3 DNA reads as TGCGCCAGCAGCACGACTAGCGGAGGGGTAGATACGCAGTATTTT. As protein: CASSTTSGGVDTQYF.

This clone was seen only a few times. The chain recombines TRBV30 with TRBJ2-3, with D uncertain. The CDR3 length is 14 residues. Looked up from germline, CDR1 is GTSNPN and CDR2 is SVGIG (reference sequence). Trimming took 2 bases from V and 3 from J, leaving 12 bases between them. CDR3 in amino acids: CAWSRQDLTDTQYF. Here the CDR3 DNA reads TGTGCCTGGAGTCGGCAAGACCTTACAGATACGCAGTATTTT.

This clone occurred once. The chain has TRBV6-5 and TRBJ2-7; 7 bases fit TRBD1. CDR1 is MNHEY, CDR2 SVGAGI, per germline. This CDR3 has 15 residues. V lost 5 bases, J lost 6 bases, and 13 bases stayed unmatched. The CDR3 coding sequence is TGTGCCAGCAGTAACACAGGGGTATCGATCTCCGAGCAGTACTTC. This translates into CASSNTGVSISEQYF.

The sample holds a few counts of this clone. The chain uses TRBV29-1 and TRBJ2-6, with D possibly matching TRBD2 (5 bases). Deletions cut 3 bases from V and 2 bases from J, with 8 bases between. The CDR3 runs to 14 residues. CDR1 is SQVTM, CDR2 ANQGSEA, per germline. The CDR3 reads CSVDSGAGANVLTF. The CDR3 DNA reads TGCAGCGTTGATTCCGGGGCTGGGGCCAACGTCCTGACTTTC.

The chain joins TRBV6-6 to TRBJ1-6; D is possibly TRBD1 (5 bases). Germline CDR1 is MNHNY and CDR2 is SVGAGI (reference sequence). V was clipped by 5 bases and J by 8 bases, with 13 bases between them. This CDR3 has 14 residues. The CDR3 is CASSQQVGDSPLHF. DNA for the CDR3: TGTGCCAGCAGTCAACAAGTGGGGGATTCACCCCTCCACTTT.

This clone has more than one count but fewer than ten. The gene calls are TRBV13 and TRBJ2-7; no definite D call. The CDR3 length is 11 residues. V was trimmed by 5 bases and J by 3 bases, leaving 5 bases between them. The V gene's germline CDR1 is PRHDT and CDR2 FYEKMQ (reference sequence). The CDR3, as DNA: TGTGCCAGCAGCAGACTCTACGAGCAGTACTTC. As protein: CASSRLYEQYF.

This clone was seen a handful of times. The rearrangement uses TRBV7-9 and TRBJ2-1, with 7 bases matching TRBD1. Germline values: CDR1 SEHNR, CDR2 FQNEAQ (reference sequence). The trim removed 5 bases at V and 0 bases at J, leaving 7 bases unmatched. CDR3 size: 16 residues. CDR3 nucleotide sequence: TGTGCCAGCAGCCGTAAGACAGGGAGCTCCTACAATGAGCAGTTCTTC. Translated: CASSRKTGSSYNEQFF.

The J gene is TRBJ2-1, the V gene TRBV7-2; 8 nucleotides align to TRBD2. Germline trimming cut 5 bases from V and 8 bases from J; bases unmatched to any gene: 8. Germline V lookup: CDR1 SGHTA, CDR2 FQGNSA. The CDR3 covers 14 residues. DNA for the CDR3: TGTGCCAGCAGCCCCCGGGGGGGGGACGATGAGCAGTTCTTC. It codes for CASSPRGGDDEQFF.

The chain carries TRBV13 and TRBJ1-6, with TRBD1 matching 9 bases. V gave up 3 bases and J gave up 7 bases; unmatched junction bases: 4. CDR3 size: 15 residues. Germline lookup yields CDR1 PRHDT and CDR2 FYEKMQ (reference sequence). The CDR3 coding sequence is TGTGCCAGCAGCTTCCGAACAGGGGGCAATTCACCCCTCCACTTT. It translates to CASSFRTGGNSPLHF. Complete variable domain (other parts from reference TRBV13 and TRBJ1-6): AAGVIQSPRHLIKEKRETATLKCYPIPRHDTVYWYQQGPGQDPQFLISFYEKMQSDKGSIPDRFSAQQFSDYHSELNMSSLELGDSALYFCASSFRTGGNSPLHFGNGTRLTVT.

The chain joins TRBV6-5 to TRBJ2-3; D perhaps matches TRBD1 (5 bases). The germline CDR1 and CDR2 sequences are MNHEY and SVGAGI. The CDR3 extends over 13 amino acids. V lost 5 bases to trimming and J lost 4 bases, with 10 bases between them. CDR3 coding DNA: TGTGCCAGCAGTAGACAGATTGCAGATACGCAGTATTTT. This translates into CASSRQIADTQYF.

This chain connects TRBV7-2 to TRBJ2-7; D gene ambiguous. The V end was cut by 5 bases, the J end by 2 bases, with 10 bases between. Germline V gene sequence: CDR1 SGHTA, CDR2 FQGNSA. This CDR3 is 13 amino acids long. The CDR3: CASSVMETYEQYF. CDR3 bases: TGTGCCAGCAGCGTCATGGAAACCTACGAGCAGTACTTC.

V gene TRBV5-6 combines with J gene TRBJ2-1, with 7 bases identical to TRBD1. The CDR3 length is 15 residues. Germline loops: CDR1 SGHDT, CDR2 YYEEEE. Trimming took 6 bases from V and 2 from J; bases not matched to a gene: 8. The CDR3 DNA follows: TGTGCCAGCACGAGAACCGGGACAGCCTACAATGAGCAGTTCTTC. Its protein product is CASTRTGTAYNEQFF.

The chain carries TRBV5-4 and TRBJ2-5, with D possibly TRBD2 on 5 matching bases. With 1 base removed from V and 5 bases from J, the gap between germline ends came to 12 bases. This CDR3 region has 14 residues. Germline V gene data show CDR1 as SGHNT and CDR2 as YYREEE (reference sequence). CDR3 DNA sequence: TGTGCCAGCAGCTTGCGGGAAACGAGTGAGACCCAGTACTTC. It is translated as CASSLRETSETQYF.